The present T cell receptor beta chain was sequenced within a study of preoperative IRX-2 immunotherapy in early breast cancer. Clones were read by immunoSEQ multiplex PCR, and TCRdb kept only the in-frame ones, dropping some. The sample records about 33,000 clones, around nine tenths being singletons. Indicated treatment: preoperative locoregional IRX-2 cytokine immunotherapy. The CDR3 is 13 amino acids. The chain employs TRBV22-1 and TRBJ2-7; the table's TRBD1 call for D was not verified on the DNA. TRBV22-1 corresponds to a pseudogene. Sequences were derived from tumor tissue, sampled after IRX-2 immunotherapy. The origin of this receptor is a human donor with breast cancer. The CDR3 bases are TGTGCCAGCAGTTTAGGGGCAGATCGAGAGCAGTACTTC. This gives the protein CASSLGADREQYF.